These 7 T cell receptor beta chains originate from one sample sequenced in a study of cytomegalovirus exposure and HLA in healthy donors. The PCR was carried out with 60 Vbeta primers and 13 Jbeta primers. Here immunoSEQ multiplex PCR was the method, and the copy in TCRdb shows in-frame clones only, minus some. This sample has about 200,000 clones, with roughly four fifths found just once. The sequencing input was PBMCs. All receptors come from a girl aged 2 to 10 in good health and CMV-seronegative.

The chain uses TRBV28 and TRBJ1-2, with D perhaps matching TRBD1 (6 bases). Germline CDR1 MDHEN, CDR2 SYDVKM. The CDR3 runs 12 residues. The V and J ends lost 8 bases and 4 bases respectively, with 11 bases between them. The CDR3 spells CASGGAGYGYTF. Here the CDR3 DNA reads TGTGCCAGCGGGGGGGCAGGCTATGGCTACACCTTC.

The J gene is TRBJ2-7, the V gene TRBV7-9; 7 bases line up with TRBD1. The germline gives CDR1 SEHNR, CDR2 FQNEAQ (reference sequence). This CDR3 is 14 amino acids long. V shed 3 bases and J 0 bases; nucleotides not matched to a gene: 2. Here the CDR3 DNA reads TGTGCCAGCAGCTTTGAGGGGGCCTCCTACGAGCAGTACTTC. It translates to CASSFEGASYEQYF.

CDR3 DNA sequence: TGTGCCAGCAGCTTGAACGGGGTTACCTCCTACAATGAGCAGTTCTTC. The encoded protein is CASSLNGVTSYNEQFF. This chain uses TRBV11-2 with TRBJ2-1; D possibly corresponds to TRBD2 (5 bases). CDR1 is SGHAT and CDR2 is FQNNGV in the germline V gene. Trimming removed 3 bases at V and 0 bases at J, with 12 bases between. The CDR3 runs to 16 residues.

CDR3 protein: CAVGLAGTYEQYF. In DNA, the CDR3 is TGTGCCGTCGGACTAGCGGGGACCTACGAGCAGTACTTC. V is TRBV10-3 and J is TRBJ2-7; 12 nucleotides line up with TRBD2. V shed 11 bases, J shed 2 bases, and the junction held 4 bases outside the gene matches. This CDR3 contains 13 residues. Germline loops: CDR1 ENHRY, CDR2 SYGVKD.

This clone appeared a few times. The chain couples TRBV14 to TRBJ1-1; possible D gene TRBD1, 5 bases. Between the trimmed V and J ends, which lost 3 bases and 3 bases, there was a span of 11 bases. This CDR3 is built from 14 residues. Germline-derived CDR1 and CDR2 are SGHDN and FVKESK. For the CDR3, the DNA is TGTGCCAGCAGCCAGATCGGAGGGGACACTGAAGCTTTCTTT. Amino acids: CASSQIGGDTEAFF. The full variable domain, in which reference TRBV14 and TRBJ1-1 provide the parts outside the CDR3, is EAGVTQFPSHSVIEKGQTVTLRCDPISGHDNLYWYRRVMGKEIKFLLHFVKESKQDESGMPNNRFLAERTGGTYSTLKVQPAELEDSGVYFCASSQIGGDTEAFFGQGTRLTVV.

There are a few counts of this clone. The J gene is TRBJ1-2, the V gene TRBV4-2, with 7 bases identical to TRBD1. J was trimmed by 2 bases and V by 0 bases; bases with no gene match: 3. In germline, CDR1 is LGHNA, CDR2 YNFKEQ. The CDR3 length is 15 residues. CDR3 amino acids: CASSQELGGNYGYTF. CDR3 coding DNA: TGTGCCAGCAGCCAAGAGTTAGGGGGCAACTATGGCTACACCTTC.

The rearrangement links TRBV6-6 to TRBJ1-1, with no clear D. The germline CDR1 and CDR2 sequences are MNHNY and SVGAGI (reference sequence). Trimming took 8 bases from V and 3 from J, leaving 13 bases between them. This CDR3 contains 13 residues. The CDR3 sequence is CASLISGYTEAFF. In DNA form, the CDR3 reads TGTGCCAGCCTCATATCAGGATACACTGAAGCTTTCTTT.